This record looks at one TCR beta chain sequence and its context. These data come from a study of blood T cell repertoires in COVID-19. Study details: The study drew acute and convalescent COVID-19 samples from the United States, Italy and Spain. PBMCs, B-cell-depleted T cells, or T cells were the source of the cDNA or gDNA that made up the material.

Authors' data handling: Amplification with reference gene primers provided the estimates of nucleated cell counts. Produced via immunoSEQ multiplex PCR; TCRdb's table is partial and in-frame only. V, J and clone size were drawn from that table, and D and trimming were deduced from the DNA. This table holds approximately 50,000 clones, around 81% found once. There are 19 residues in the CDR3. Germline assignment: CDR1 SGHRS and CDR2 YFSETQ. V was pared by 4 bases and J by 3 bases, with 14 bases of the junction left unmatched. The rearrangement uses TRBV5-1 and TRBJ2-4; 12 bases match TRBD1. Source material: peripheral blood. The TCR comes from a man aged 65 to 85 with active COVID-19. The chain's CDR3 is CASSPRAPGQGADKNIQYF. DNA of the CDR3: TGCGCCAGCAGCCCGCGTGCCCCGGGACAGGGGGCCGACAAAAACATTCAGTACTTC.